What follows are 24 T cell receptor beta chains derived from one specimen sequenced in a study of blood T cell repertoires in COVID-19. The table came from immunoSEQ multiplex PCR; TCRdb's copy has only in-frame clones and leaves some out. The table lists about 160,000 clones, just under 95% of them singletons. Sequenced input: peripheral blood. The source is a woman between 45 and 65 years old with acute or convalescent COVID-19.

The V call is TRBV7-3, the J call TRBJ2-7; 7 nucleotides line up with TRBD2. CDR1 and CDR2 from the germline V gene are SGHTA and FQGTGA. The J segment lost 2 bases and the V segment lost 7 bases, leaving 11 bases of the junction unmatched. The CDR3 runs 15 residues. CDR3 loop: CASISAGDKTYEQYF. The CDR3, as DNA: TGTGCCAGCATTTCGGCGGGGGATAAAACCTACGAGCAGTACTTC.

The gene calls are TRBV2 and TRBJ1-6; 9 positions agree with TRBD1. The V gene's germline CDR1 is SNHLY and CDR2 FYNNEI. Losses at the gene ends were 3 bases for V and 9 bases for J; bases not matched to a gene: 3. CDR3 length equals 14 residues. The CDR3 here is CASSDWDRVSPLHF. DNA for the CDR3: TGTGCCAGCAGTGATTGGGACAGGGTTTCACCCCTCCACTTT.

CDR3 DNA: TGTGCCAGCAGTTCCCAAAAGGAGACTGAAGCTTTCTTT. It encodes CASSSQKETEAFF. V and J are TRBV28 and TRBJ1-1; D gene ambiguous. CDR3 length: 13 amino acids. Germline V gene lookup returns CDR1 MDHEN and CDR2 SYDVKM. V was shortened by 4 bases and J by 5 bases, with 11 bases between the two germline ends. The full variable domain, rest sourced from reference TRBV28 and TRBJ1-1, is DVKVTQSSRYLVKRTGEKVFLECVQDMDHENMFWYRQDPGLGLRLIYFSYDVKMKEKGDIPEGYSVSREKKERFSLILESASTNQTSMYLCASSSQKETEAFFGQGTRLTVV.

The chain joins TRBV24-1 to TRBJ2-7; 8 nucleotides align to TRBD1. Per the germline V gene, CDR1 is KGHDR and CDR2 is SFDVKD. This CDR3 spans 17 amino acids. The V segment lost 7 bases and the J segment 2 bases; nucleotides outside the gene matches: 15. The CDR3 loop reads CATSRRPTGESTYEQYF. CDR3 sequence (DNA): TGTGCCACCAGCCGACGACCGACAGGGGAGTCAACCTACGAGCAGTACTTC.

The chain joins TRBV10-3 to TRBJ2-2; D might be TRBD2 (6 bases). This CDR3 is 13 amino acids long. Trimming took off 10 bases at V and 6 bases at J, with 15 bases between the two ends. CDR1 ENHRY and CDR2 SYGVKD come from the germline V gene. CDR3 protein: CATNGGLSGELFF. CDR3 in DNA: TGTGCCACAAACGGGGGTTTATCCGGGGAGCTGTTTTTT.

This clone was found once. The chain combines TRBV19 with TRBJ1-1; D unclear. V lost 3 bases and J lost 7, with 12 bases in between. CDR3 size: 13 residues. Germline values: CDR1 LNHDA, CDR2 SQIVND (reference sequence). The CDR3 spells CASSIGSGGEAFF. The DNA of the CDR3 is TGTGCCAGTAGTATCGGGTCGGGAGGTGAAGCTTTCTTT.

This clone was seen once. The rearrangement links TRBV11-2 to TRBJ1-5; unclear D gene. CDR1 is SGHAT and CDR2 is FQNNGV in the germline V gene. CDR3 length equals 16 residues. Trimming shortened V by 1 base and J by 0 bases, and 10 bases separated the two germline ends. The CDR3 loop reads CASSLGGGDSNQPQHF. The CDR3 coding sequence is TGTGCCAGCAGCTTAGGCGGCGGAGATAGCAATCAGCCCCAGCATTTT.

CDR3 bases: TGTGCCAGCAGCTTAAGGGGCTCCAATCAGCCCCAGCATTTT. Translated, it gives CASSLRGSNQPQHF. The chain couples TRBV7-2 to TRBJ1-5, with a tentative D call TRBD1 (5 bases). Trimming stripped 2 bases from V and 3 bases from J, with 8 bases between. The germline V gene encodes CDR1 SGHTA and CDR2 FQGNSA. The CDR3 sequence is 14 residues long. Together with reference TRBV7-2 and TRBJ1-5, the CDR3 gives the full variable domain: GAGVSQSPSNKVTEKGKDVELRCDPISGHTALYWYRQSLGQGLEFLIYFQGNSAPDKSGLPSDRFSAERTGGSVSTLTIQRTQQEDSAVYLCASSLRGSNQPQHFGDGTRLSIL.

The rearrangement links TRBV7-2 to TRBJ2-1; 9 bases are shared with TRBD1. J was trimmed by 4 bases and V by 6 bases; bases with no gene match: 7. Germline V gene data show CDR1 as SGHTA and CDR2 as FQGNSA. CDR3 size: 15 residues. CDR3 residues: CASRTPGTGYNEQFF. The CDR3 DNA is TGTGCCAGCAGGACCCCCGGGACAGGGTACAATGAGCAGTTCTTC.

Concerning this clone itself: The sample has other DNA sequences that encode this CDR3 too. The rearrangement links TRBV9 to TRBJ1-3; D gene ambiguous. The germline V gene has CDR1 SGDLS and CDR2 YYNGEE. This CDR3 is built from 12 residues. V shed 4 bases and J shed 4 bases, with 6 bases lying between them. The CDR3 DNA follows: TGTGCCAGCAGCCCGCGGGGAAACACCATATATTTT. Translating gives CASSPRGNTIYF.

V is TRBV9 and J is TRBJ1-4; no clear D gene. Germline CDR1 and CDR2: SGDLS and YYNGEE. The CDR3 totals 15 residues. The V gene lost 4 bases and the J gene lost 6 bases, with 16 bases spanning the gap. In DNA form, the CDR3 reads TGTGCCAGCAGCCCCCGCCCGGGAGGGTATGAAAAACTGTTTTTT. Protein product: CASSPRPGGYEKLFF.

The V gene is TRBV6-2 or TRBV6-3, the J gene TRBJ1-1; TRBD1 matches at 7 bases. This CDR3 spans 16 amino acids. Germline CDR1 is MNHEY and CDR2 is SVGEGT. J lost 1 base, V lost 1 base, and 6 bases had no gene match. The CDR3 is CASSYFHRGTNTEAFF. The CDR3, as DNA: TGTGCCAGCAGTTACTTCCACAGGGGAACGAACACTGAAGCTTTCTTT.

DNA of the CDR3: TGTGCCAGCAGCCCCGCCAGGGCAGGTGAGCAGTTCTTC. Translated: CASSPARAGEQFF. The chain employs TRBV11-2 and TRBJ2-1; possibly TRBD1 for D (5 bases). Germline CDR1 reads SGHAT; CDR2 reads FQNNGV. The length of the CDR3 is 13 residues. Between the trimmed V and J ends, which lost 5 bases and 9 bases, there was a span of 14 bases.

The CDR3 coding sequence is TGTGCCAGCAGCCAAGCCGTCTTAAAGAACACTGAAGCTTTCTTT. Protein product: CASSQAVLKNTEAFF. J is TRBJ1-1 and V is TRBV3-1 (or the pseudogene TRBV3-2); D not resolved. The CDR3 sequence is 15 residues long. V gave up 1 base and J gave up 1 base, with 10 bases separating them. Germline assignment: CDR1 LGHDT and CDR2 YNNKEL (reference sequence).

V is TRBV19 and J is TRBJ1-1, with no clear D. CDR3 length: 13 amino acids. Trimming left V 3 bases short and J 6 bases short, with 11 bases between. Germline-derived CDR1 and CDR2 are LNHDA and SQIVND (reference sequence). CDR3 sequence reads: CASSIFGQAEAFF. The CDR3 DNA reads TGTGCCAGTAGTATTTTCGGCCAGGCTGAAGCTTTCTTT.

The chain joins TRBV7-8 to TRBJ1-5, with no clear D. The CDR3 contains 17 residues. The V and J ends lost 1 base and 1 base respectively, with 14 bases between them. Germline CDR1 and CDR2: SGHVS and FQNEAQ. The CDR3 nucleotides read TGTGCCAGCAGCTTAGGCAGGCTACTAGGGAGCAATCAGCCCCAGCATTTT. The encoded protein is CASSLGRLLGSNQPQHF.

CDR3 amino acids: CASRGGPGQGPNQPQHF. In DNA, the CDR3 is TGTGCCAGCAGAGGGGGCCCCGGACAGGGCCCCAATCAGCCCCAGCATTTT. This chain joins TRBV2 and TRBJ1-5, with 8 bases lining up with TRBD1. Germline V gene sequence: CDR1 SNHLY, CDR2 FYNNEI. The CDR3 runs 17 residues. Trimming cost V 6 bases and J 3 bases; bases outside gene matches: 13. Combining the CDR3 with reference TRBV2 and TRBJ1-5 gives the whole variable domain EPEVTQTPSHQVTQMGQEVILRCVPISNHLYFYWYRQILGQKVEFLVSFYNNEISEKSEIFDDQFSVERPDGSNFTLKIRSTKLEDSAMYFCASRGGPGQGPNQPQHFGDGTRLSIL.

The chain recombines TRBV3-1 (or the pseudogene TRBV3-2) with TRBJ2-4; D is ambiguous. The germline gives CDR1 LGHDT, CDR2 YNNKEL (reference sequence). This CDR3 has 14 residues. Between the trimmed V and J ends, which lost 2 bases and 3 bases, there was a span of 8 bases. The CDR3 loop reads CASSQLISKNIQYF. The CDR3 region has the DNA TGTGCCAGCAGCCAACTTATTAGCAAAAACATTCAGTACTTC.

The rearrangement uses TRBV18 and TRBJ1-1; TRBD1 matches 7 bases. In germline, CDR1 is KGHSH, CDR2 LQKENI. The V and J ends lost 3 bases and 6 bases, in that order; junction bases with no gene match: 7. This CDR3 has 14 amino acids. DNA of the CDR3: TGTGCCAGCTCACCTCCCACAGGGGTAGCTGAAGCTTTCTTT. Its translation is CASSPPTGVAEAFF.

The chain combines TRBV7-6 with TRBJ2-5, with TRBD2 identical over 12 bases. The CDR3 loop spans 16 amino acids. CDR1 and CDR2 from the germline V gene are SGHVS and FNYEAQ. Trimming took 4 bases from V and 5 from J; bases not matched to a gene: 8. CDR3 nucleotide sequence: TGTGCCAGCAGCTCCCCCCTAGCGGGAGGGGAGGAGACCCAGTACTTC. This sequence encodes CASSSPLAGGEETQYF.

The genes are TRBV6-2 or TRBV6-3 and TRBJ1-5; 12 bases are a match to TRBD1. The CDR3 is made up of 14 amino acids. Germline assignment: CDR1 MNHEY and CDR2 SVGEGT. V was pared by 5 bases and J by 7 bases, with 3 bases of the junction left unmatched. CDR3 in amino acids: CASSGTGGRQPQHF. The CDR3, as DNA: TGTGCCAGCAGTGGGACAGGGGGCCGGCAGCCCCAGCATTTT.

The genes are TRBV15 and TRBJ2-5; D is ambiguous. CDR3 length equals 15 residues. Germline CDR1 and CDR2: LNHNV and YYDKDF (reference sequence). V lost 0 bases, J lost 1 base, and 9 bases lay in between. Written as DNA, the CDR3 is TGTGCCACCAGCAGAGATCCGCAGGCCCAAGAGACCCAGTACTTC. Protein: CATSRDPQAQETQYF. Full variable domain (rest looked up from reference TRBV15 and TRBJ2-5): DAMVIQNPRYQVTQFGKPVTLSCSQTLNHNVMYWYQQKSSQAPKLLFHYYDKDFNNEADTPDNFQSRRPNTSFCFLDIRSPGLGDTAMYLCATSRDPQAQETQYFGPGTRLLVL.

The chain combines TRBV9 with TRBJ2-5, with TRBD2 identical over 9 bases. The V and J ends lost 0 bases and 2 bases, in that order; junction bases with no gene match: 5. Germline V gives CDR1 SGDLS, CDR2 YYNGEE. The CDR3 spans 16 residues. The CDR3 is CASSVGNSGGQETQYF. For the CDR3, the DNA is TGTGCCAGCAGCGTAGGGAATAGCGGGGGACAAGAGACCCAGTACTTC.

The chain joins TRBV30 to TRBJ1-1; no definite D call. V lost 1 base, J lost 5 bases, and 14 bases lay in between. The CDR3 sequence is 14 residues long. Per germline, CDR1 GTSNPN and CDR2 SVGIG (reference sequence). CDR3 sequence reads: CAWSGASVTTEAFF. The CDR3 region has the DNA TGTGCCTGGAGTGGGGCCTCTGTGACGACTGAAGCTTTCTTT.